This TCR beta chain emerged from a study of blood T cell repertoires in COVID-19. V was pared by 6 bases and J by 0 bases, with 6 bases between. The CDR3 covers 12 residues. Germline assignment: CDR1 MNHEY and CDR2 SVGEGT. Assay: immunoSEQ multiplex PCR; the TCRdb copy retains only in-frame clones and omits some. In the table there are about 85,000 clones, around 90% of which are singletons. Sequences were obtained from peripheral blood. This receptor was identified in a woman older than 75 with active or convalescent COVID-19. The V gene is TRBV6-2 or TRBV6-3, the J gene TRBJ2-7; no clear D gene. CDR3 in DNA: TGTGCCAGCAGCCTTCACTCCTACGAGCAGTACTTC. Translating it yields CASSLHSYEQYF.